Below, 26 T cell receptor beta chains from the same sample are listed, as sequenced in a study of blood T cell repertoires in COVID-19. The table came from immunoSEQ multiplex PCR; TCRdb's copy has only in-frame clones and leaves some out. The table has some 45,000 clones, roughly 86% seen once. The sequenced material came from peripheral blood. These receptors came from a man aged 55-75 years with active COVID-19.

This clone was recorded only once. The V and J genes are TRBV7-2 and TRBJ2-7; no definite D call. Germline values: CDR1 SGHTA, CDR2 FQGNSA. CDR3 length equals 14 residues. V was clipped by 4 bases and J by 0 bases, with 10 bases between them. CDR3 coding DNA: TGTGCCAGCAGCTACTCCAGGAACTCCTACGAGCAGTACTTC. Its protein product is CASSYSRNSYEQYF. Full variable domain (outside the CDR3, taken from reference TRBV7-2 and TRBJ2-7): GAGVSQSPSNKVTEKGKDVELRCDPISGHTALYWYRQSLGQGLEFLIYFQGNSAPDKSGLPSDRFSAERTGGSVSTLTIQRTQQEDSAVYLCASSYSRNSYEQYFGPGTRLTVT.

The rearrangement joins TRBV7-8 to TRBJ1-6; possibly TRBD1 for D (6 bases). CDR1 is SGHVS, CDR2 FQNEAQ, per germline. Trimming cost V 1 base and J 5 bases, with 9 bases left between them. The CDR3 has 15 amino acids. In nucleotides, the CDR3 is TGTGCCAGCAGCTTAGGGGCAGGGGATAATTCACCCCTCCACTTT. This gives the protein CASSLGAGDNSPLHF.

The chain uses TRBV5-8 and TRBJ2-1; no firm D call. The CDR3 covers 12 residues. Germline V lookup: CDR1 SGHTS, CDR2 YDEGEE. Trimming took off 4 bases at V and 10 bases at J, with 12 bases between the two ends. CDR3 in DNA: TGTGCCAGCAGCCGCCGACTGTGGGAGCAGTTCTTC. Its translation: CASSRRLWEQFF.

The chain carries TRBV5-1 and TRBJ2-1; D is undetermined. V was shortened by 0 bases and J by 3 bases, with 7 bases between the two germline ends. Germline V gene sequence: CDR1 SGHRS, CDR2 YFSETQ. This CDR3 comprises 14 residues. Here the CDR3 DNA reads TGCGCCAGCAGCTTGGAAGTCTACTACAATGAGCAGTTCTTC. It specifies CASSLEVYYNEQFF. The whole variable domain, remainder taken from reference TRBV5-1 and TRBJ2-1, is KAGVTQTPRYLIKTRGQQVTLSCSPISGHRSVSWYQQTPGQGLQFLFEYFSETQRNKGNFPGRFSGRQFSNSRSEMNVSTLELGDSALYLCASSLEVYYNEQFFGPGTRLTVL.

The chain employs TRBV6-5 and TRBJ2-7; TRBD2 matches at 11 bases. This CDR3 region has 12 residues. Germline loops: CDR1 MNHEY, CDR2 SVGAGI. Trimming removed 9 bases from V and 5 bases from J; junction bases left unmatched: 3. The chain's CDR3 is CASTSGGNEQYF. The CDR3 DNA reads TGTGCCAGTACTAGCGGGGGAAACGAGCAGTACTTC.

The table lists this clone with a few counts. V and J are TRBV6-2 or TRBV6-3 and TRBJ2-7, with D perhaps TRBD1 (5 bases). V was pared by 4 bases and J by 2 bases, with 12 bases between. The CDR3 has 14 residues. CDR1 and CDR2 from the germline V gene are MNHEY and SVGEGT. The CDR3 sequence: CASSSMTETYEQYF. CDR3 DNA: TGTGCCAGCAGTTCTATGACAGAAACCTACGAGCAGTACTTC.

The V and J genes are TRBV12-3 or TRBV12-4 and TRBJ2-7, with D maybe TRBD2 (6 bases). The CDR3 runs to 12 residues. Trimming took 6 bases from V and 7 from J, leaving 13 bases between them. The CDR3 loop reads CASSQEGGEQYF. The DNA of the CDR3 is TGTGCCAGCAGCCAGGAGGGAGGAGAGCAGTACTTC.

This chain uses TRBV11-2 with TRBJ2-5; a weak D match, TRBD2 (6 bases). Germline V CDR1 and CDR2: SGHAT, FQNNGV. This CDR3 contains 15 residues. V lost 1 base and J lost 12, with 21 bases in between. CDR3 region: CASSLAPGLGGTKYF. CDR3 bases: TGTGCCAGCAGCTTAGCCCCGGGACTCGGGGGTACTAAGTACTTC.

V and J are TRBV24-1 and TRBJ1-1; tentative D call: TRBD1 (6 bases). V lost 5 bases to trimming and J lost 4 bases, with 19 bases between them. From germline, CDR1 is KGHDR and CDR2 SFDVKD. CDR3 length equals 16 residues. The CDR3 here is CATSVPSRGASTEAFF. CDR3 DNA: TGTGCCACCAGTGTCCCCTCCAGGGGAGCGAGCACTGAAGCTTTCTTT.

The chain is built from TRBV6-1 and TRBJ2-1; TRBD2 is a possible D gene (6 bases). Trimming cost V 2 bases and J 3 bases, with 20 bases left between them. Looked up from germline, CDR1 is MNHNS and CDR2 is SASEGT. The CDR3 loop spans 18 amino acids. The CDR3 nucleotides read TGTGCCAGCAGTGAAACGACTGGGAGGCTCGCTCGCTACAATGAGCAGTTCTTC. This translates into CASSETTGRLARYNEQFF.

This chain uses TRBV4-2 with TRBJ1-1; tentative D call: TRBD1 (6 bases). Trimming cost V 4 bases and J 11 bases, with 17 bases left between them. In germline, CDR1 is LGHNA, CDR2 YNFKEQ. The CDR3 runs 13 residues. The CDR3 nucleotides read TGTGCCAGCAGCCCAGGGGCGGGGGCGCGGGCTTTCTTT. Its translation is CASSPGAGARAFF.

The rearrangement links TRBV5-4 to TRBJ1-2; no firm D call. The CDR3 runs 13 residues. With 1 base removed from V and 13 bases from J, the gap between germline ends came to 17 bases. Looked up from germline, CDR1 is SGHNT and CDR2 is YYREEE (reference sequence). The CDR3 is CASSLPPELVFTF. CDR3 bases: TGTGCCAGCAGCTTGCCCCCCGAACTTGTATTCACCTTC.

A few counts support this clone. This chain links TRBV7-9 with TRBJ2-5; D remains unclear. Trimming shortened V by 4 bases and J by 0 bases, and 9 bases separated the two germline ends. This CDR3 is built from 14 residues. Germline loops: CDR1 SEHNR, CDR2 FQNEAQ (reference sequence). The CDR3 DNA follows: TGTGCCAGCAGCTCCCTCCGGGACCAAGAGACCCAGTACTTC. This sequence encodes CASSSLRDQETQYF.

V usage is TRBV18 and J usage is TRBJ2-5, with TRBD1 as a possible D gene (6 bases). Trimming took off 5 bases at V and 2 bases at J, with 9 bases between the two ends. CDR1 and CDR2 (germline): KGHSH, LQKENI. The CDR3 is 13 residues long. CDR3 in DNA: TGTGCCAGCTCAGACAGGATTCAAGAGACCCAGTACTTC. Translation gives CASSDRIQETQYF.

The CDR3 sequence: CASSLGGWPYNEQFF. Written as DNA, the CDR3 is TGTGCCAGCAGCTTGGGAGGGTGGCCCTACAATGAGCAGTTCTTC. The V call is TRBV7-9, the J call TRBJ2-1; 7 bases map to TRBD2. The CDR3 has 15 residues. CDR1 is SEHNR and CDR2 is FQNEAQ in the germline V gene (reference sequence). The V segment lost 3 bases and the J segment 2 bases; nucleotides outside the gene matches: 4.

This clone appeared once. This rearrangement joins TRBV27 to TRBJ2-7, with 7 bases lining up with TRBD1. Germline CDR1 and CDR2: MNHEY and SMNVEV (reference sequence). The CDR3 spans 16 residues. Trimming cost V 5 bases and J 2 bases; bases outside gene matches: 12. The CDR3 sequence is CASSPHSDRAPYEQYF. For the CDR3, the DNA is TGTGCCAGCAGTCCACACTCCGACAGGGCCCCCTACGAGCAGTACTTC.

CDR3 amino acids: CASSIKQGDNNEQYF. The CDR3 DNA reads as TGTGCCAGCAGCATAAAACAGGGCGATAATAACGAGCAGTACTTC. The V and J genes are TRBV7-2 and TRBJ2-7; perhaps TRBD1 as D (6 bases). Germline assignment: CDR1 SGHTA and CDR2 FQGNSA. This CDR3 spans 15 amino acids. V lost 5 bases to trimming and J lost 5 bases, with 19 bases between them.

V and J are TRBV4-3 and TRBJ1-5; D gene uncertain. CDR3 length: 13 residues. The V and J ends lost 0 bases and 9 bases respectively, with 9 bases between them. Per germline, CDR1 LGHNA and CDR2 YSLEER. This CDR3 is CASSQETGGPQHF. The CDR3 nucleotides are TGCGCCAGCAGCCAAGAAACCGGAGGGCCCCAGCATTTT.

The V gene is TRBV6-5, the J gene TRBJ2-1; 9 bases fit TRBD2. V dropped 6 bases and J dropped 10; count of bases not matched to a gene: 4. There are 12 residues in the CDR3. Germline CDR1 and CDR2: MNHEY and SVGAGI. The CDR3, as DNA: TGTGCCAGCAGGGGGACTAGCTGGGAGCAGTTCTTC. This sequence encodes CASRGTSWEQFF.

This clone was seen only once. The gene calls are TRBV9 and TRBJ2-7, with D maybe TRBD2 (5 bases). The ends were cut back, 0 bases at V and 6 bases at J, with 16 bases in the middle. Germline assignment: CDR1 SGDLS and CDR2 YYNGEE. The CDR3 has 15 amino acids. CDR3 residues: CASSVVAGPGIEQYF. The CDR3 DNA reads as TGTGCCAGCAGCGTAGTCGCCGGGCCGGGGATCGAGCAGTACTTC.

The chain joins TRBV27 to TRBJ1-4, with D perhaps TRBD1 (6 bases). This CDR3 has 15 amino acids. Per germline, CDR1 MNHEY and CDR2 SMNVEV (reference sequence). With 4 bases removed from V and 6 bases from J, the gap between germline ends came to 15 bases. CDR3 DNA sequence: TGTGCCAGCAGTTCGGTCGACAGGACGTATGAAAAACTGTTTTTT. Translated: CASSSVDRTYEKLFF.

This sequence joins TRBV30 and TRBJ2-7; a weak D match, TRBD2 (7 bases). V was clipped by 7 bases and J by 2 bases, with 24 bases between them. Germline values: CDR1 GTSNPN, CDR2 SVGIG (reference sequence). CDR3 length equals 16 residues. The CDR3 spells CALGGPREGGAYEQYF. The CDR3, as DNA: TGTGCCTTGGGCGGGCCAAGGGAAGGGGGGGCCTACGAGCAGTACTTC.

V is TRBV7-2 and J is TRBJ2-1; 7 bases line up with TRBD2. The CDR3 runs 16 residues. The germline gives CDR1 SGHTA, CDR2 FQGNSA. The trim removed 9 bases at V and 0 bases at J, leaving 11 bases unmatched. CDR3 protein: CASINSPGGSYNEQFF. The CDR3 bases are TGTGCCAGTATCAATTCCCCGGGGGGCTCCTACAATGAGCAGTTCTTC.

The chain recombines TRBV6-5 with TRBJ2-1; TRBD2 agrees at 8 bases. CDR1 and CDR2 (germline): MNHEY, SVGAGI. J lost 7 bases, V lost 0 bases, and 5 bases had no gene match. This CDR3 is built from 15 residues. This CDR3 reads CASSYSAGGTNEQFF. CDR3 DNA: TGTGCCAGCAGTTACTCTGCGGGGGGTACTAATGAGCAGTTCTTC.

This sequence joins TRBV5-1 and TRBJ1-6; tentative D call: TRBD1 (5 bases). The CDR3 is made up of 13 amino acids. The ends were cut back, 5 bases at V and 9 bases at J, with 12 bases in the middle. The germline V gene encodes CDR1 SGHRS and CDR2 YFSETQ. The CDR3 is CASRETVRSPLHF. In DNA form, the CDR3 reads TGCGCCAGCAGGGAGACAGTACGTTCACCCCTCCACTTT.

This chain links TRBV7-2 with TRBJ2-5; D is undetermined. The CDR3 runs 14 residues. CDR1 is SGHTA and CDR2 is FQGNSA in the germline V gene. V was pared by 1 base and J by 5 bases, with 11 bases between. CDR3 coding DNA: TGTGCCAGCAGCTTAGTTCGTTTTGAGGAGACCCAGTACTTC. It translates to CASSLVRFEETQYF.